Given below is one T cell receptor beta chain in context. This clone was seen more than once but under ten times. No cognate antigen has been identified for it. One base away there is no much larger clone; base qualities are not given. The data were taken from a study of blood T cell repertoires in COVID-19 (TCRdb year 2020). Study-level background: Samples from collaborators originated in the United States, Italy and Spain and spanned both the acute and convalescent phases of COVID-19. The material from the prospective study consisted of cDNA or gDNA derived from T cells, B-cell-depleted T cells, or PBMCs. Samples were obtained from the ongoing ImmuneRACE study (first 160 participants) and from 1,254 subjects provided by 6 global collaborators. Deeply sampled blood TCRbeta repertoires from subjects exposed to, actively infected with, or recovered from COVID-19 were included in the dataset. Sample metadata almost always included a de-identified subject ID, COVID-19 status, age in years and sex. Where available, HLA class I and class II types were obtained from metadata supplied by the sample provider rather than from assay-based typing. The repertoires were released in a freely available public database intended as a resource for research on the immune response to SARS-CoV-2. What the work shows at the level of the full study, not this receptor alone: Clinical and demographic metadata were provided uncurated, with the amount varying by source and participant.

V gives up 3 bases and J gives up 4 bases, and the segment between their germline ends measures 13 bases. The CDR3 holds 15 amino acids from the cysteine to the phenylalanine. Kept here is only the CDR3 DNA, which spans 45 bases and is read in frame from base 1. Sequences KGHSH (CDR1) and LQKENI (CDR2) are obtained from the germline V gene. The collaborating institutions used their own protocols to collect whole blood in K2EDTA tubes. For TCRbeta analysis, collaborators shipped samples in one of three forms: frozen whole blood, isolated PBMCs, or DNA extracted from either of those sample types. TCRbeta CDR3 regions were amplified from genomic DNA by means of the immunoSEQ Assay, a bias-controlled multiplex PCR. Under the source paper's analysis protocol: Nucleated cell counts per sample were estimated from amplification of reference gene primers within the assay. To quantify the absolute abundance of each unique TCRbeta CDR3 rearrangement, sequence reads were collapsed and filtered. For each sample, productive Simpson clonality was calculated as the square root of Simpson's diversity index over productive rearrangements. What TCRdb holds here is the immuneACCESS table cut down to in-frame rearrangements. Part of the clones is not present; checked against another copy, under half of the missing clones reflect an unresolved V gene, and the others are unexplained. V and J calls and clone size are copied from that table; D and trimming were computed from the DNA. The sample table contains about 61,000 clones; only one count was recorded for 88% of them. The ten top clones hold roughly a fifth of the sample.

Rearrangement joined TRBV18 to TRBJ1-3, with TRBD1 tentatively as D gene (5 bases match). The sequenced material came from peripheral blood. This receptor was taken from a woman in her fifties or sixties with active or convalescent COVID-19. The CDR3 reads as follows: CASSPQGEGGNTIYF. The DNA sequence reads TGTGCCAGCTCACCCCAAGGGGAAGGAGGAAACACCATATATTTT.